The entry that follows covers one TCR beta chain sequence. This clone was seen only a few times. Its antigen has not been determined. No much larger clone is present one base from it, and per-base qualities are unavailable. Receptor libraries were prepared by the immunoSEQ multiplex PCR assay. The multiplex PCR relied on a mix of 60 forward primers for TCR Vbeta segments and 13 reverse primers for TCR Jbeta segments. A multiplex PCR assay on genomic DNA amplified the CDR3 region of rearranged TCR beta genes. On the Illumina HiSeq System, the amplified TCR beta libraries were sequenced as 87-base-pair reads. Regarding the original processing steps: In a later analysis, tens of millions of unique TCR beta chains were counted across the approximately 640 repertoires, and about 10 million of these chains were shared by at least two donors. To remove PCR and sequencing errors, raw reads were error-corrected and collapsed into unique sequences using a nearest-neighbor algorithm that merged closely related sequences. V, D and J gene segments were assigned by aligning CDR3 sequences to IMGT reference sequences. Each retained sequence needed at least a six-nucleotide match to both a V gene segment and a J gene segment. Rearrangements were called productive when the CDR3 lacked stop codons and stayed in frame with V and J; all others were non-productive. Following IMGT convention, CDR3 was defined as the stretch from the second conserved V-encoded cysteine up to the conserved J-encoded phenylalanine. The earlier analysis of 550 to 650 of the donors excluded any sequence lacking an unambiguous match to a single V gene segment. In an earlier analysis of approximately 590 of the donors, V segments were called functional above 56.7% productive rearrangements and were called segregating when the between-donor standard deviation exceeded 5%. A statistical classification framework was built to diagnose cytomegalovirus status from the catalog of TCR beta chain sequences. A later analysis assigned V and J genes by comparing TCR nucleotide sequences with IMGT/GENE-DB human TR gene sequences. The TCRdist pipeline was used in a later analysis to assign CDR3 sequences and most-parsimonious VDJ recombination scenarios. In a later analysis, every TCR beta chain was defined by the combination of its CDR3 amino acid sequence and its V-gene family, and reads without a unique V-gene family were dropped. A later analysis removed roughly 590 highly shared, low-generation-probability nucleotide sequences to deal with suspected cross-contamination and a sequencing artifact. A later analysis calculated a clonal expansion index for each public chain from normalized within-repertoire ranks of inferred template counts. A later analysis computed generation probabilities with a VDJ recombination model fitted to out-of-frame rearrangements, and checked the results against IGoR. A later analysis scored TCR-TCR, TCR-HLA and TCR-CMV co-occurrence with hypergeometric tests, applying a repertoire-size bias correction to TCR pairs. In a later analysis, false discovery rates were estimated by permuting HLA or CMV assignments 20 times. In a later analysis, co-occurring TCRs were grouped using DBSCAN, with TCRdist sequence similarity added in when clustering inside HLA-allele-positive subsets. Co-occurrence clustering excluded repertoires with fewer than 30,000 or more than 120,000 public chains, plus five with anomalous nucleotide sharing. TCRdb provides this immuneACCESS table in a form limited to in-frame rearrangements. Some clones are lacking; in checked studies, under half of them reflect an unresolved V gene, and why the rest are absent is not known. V and J calls and clone size follow that table, whereas D and trimming were derived from the DNA. In all, the sample holds 150,000 to 170,000 clones, and about 68% of those were seen once. The ten largest account for over 1.1% of the sample.

In total, roughly 710 healthy bone marrow donors made up the cohort. At the time of sampling, every cohort member was nominally healthy, though immune exposures that went unrecorded were likely present. The donor was CMV seronegative and was included in the group of a few hundred seronegative cohort members. A peripheral blood sample was provided by each donor, and peripheral blood mononuclear cells were used for TCR beta sequencing. The Qiagen DNeasy Blood Extraction Kit was used to extract genomic DNA from the blood cell samples. CDR1 and CDR2 are drawn from the germline V gene: LGHNT, FRNRAP. The CDR3 covers 12 residues, taking in both the cysteine and the phenylalanine. CDR3 DNA is the only sequence kept; it has 36 bases, read in frame from the first base. Trimming at the junction amounts to 8 bases on V and 8 bases on J, and the germline ends lie 13 bases apart. The data were obtained in a study of cytomegalovirus exposure and HLA in healthy donors (dated by TCRdb to between 2016 and 2019). Describing the broader study: An earlier analysis of some 600 of the donors reported approximately 260 Gb of sequence data and around 120 million unique TCR beta sequences obtained from about 170 million T cells. Around 320 gigabases of sequencing data and approximately 84 million unique TCR sequences were included in an early release covering roughly 600 HLA-typed donors. Of the roughly 410 genotyped donors, 75% to 85% were placed in the genetic ancestry cluster associated with self-reported Caucasian donors. The aim of the study was to test whether cataloging public T cell receptors could identify signatures of past pathogen exposure. The study profiled the T cell repertoires of around 700 subjects by immunosequencing and related them to cytomegalovirus serostatus. In addition to the first cohort of 666 subjects, a separate validation cohort of around 110 different subjects was used. To predict cytomegalovirus infection status, the study brought together high-throughput TCR immunosequencing, statistical association of individual TCRs with disease status, and machine learning. In a later analysis, previously published TCR beta repertoires from 666 donors were re-analyzed and high-resolution HLA genotyping was added so that TCR occurrence patterns could be studied. The later analysis used no new phenotypic data to find candidate immune exposures, relying instead on TCR beta sequences and their occurrence across donors. An earlier analysis of 587 of the donors applied high-throughput TCR beta sequencing to assess whether each TCR beta V gene segment acted as functional or pseudogenic. Donor age, sex, ethnicity and CMV serostatus were collected together with the repertoire data. A later genetic analysis used genome-wide SNP genotypes for about three fifths of the 666 donors, treating that subset as a discovery cohort. Every discovery cohort repertoire had been produced on one sequencing platform. HLA typing included class I and class II loci at four-digit resolution. The number of typed donors differed by locus: roughly 629-630 for A, B, C, DRB1 and DQB1; some 540 for DQA1; 606 for DPA1; and approximately 450 for DPB1. Roughly five DR-DQ haplotypes were treated as single units for association and clustering because of strong linkage in the cohort. Among some 400 genotyped donors of the cohort, an average of about 240,000 unique TCR beta nucleotide sequences was sequenced per donor, of which roughly 17% were non-productive. General study outcomes and caveats: In an earlier analysis of about 600 of the donors, most TCR beta V segments appeared in productive rearrangements about 87% or about 30% of the time, broadly matching IMGT annotations. A total of fewer than 200 TCR beta chains were listed by the study as associated with cytomegalovirus. Some IMGT-functional V segments, including TRBV6-2 and TRBV6-3, could not be distinguished by the 87-base-pair reads and were therefore excluded. The earlier analysis of fewer than 750 of the donors excluded over 15 rarely observed V segments, including chromosome 9 orphons, because counts were too low. According to a later analysis, TCR association rates differed among HLA loci, with DRB1 alleles showing the most associated TCRs and HLA-C alleles showing the fewest. A later analysis found that HLA-associated TCR beta chains were more clonally expanded and had lower generation probabilities than equally common non-associated chains. Immune exposure information for the cohort was limited to CMV serostatus. The classifier was reported to diagnose cytomegalovirus status with high specificity and sensitivity in both the original cohort and the validation cohort. Roughly uniform sequencing depth across donors was assumed in presence/absence analyses, although this assumption may not hold. V-gene and J-gene trimming of TCR beta chains was associated with a missense DCLRE1C variant in a later genetic analysis, and the association was replicated in an independent cohort. A later analysis associated some 17,000 TCR beta sequences with specific HLA alleles at a false discovery rate of 0.05. Most TCR sequences were observed very rarely across donors, whereas some public TCRs were present in many individuals. Only TCR beta chains were sequenced in this cohort, and the absence of alpha or paired-chain data limited detectable features. Compared with the roughly 700-donor mean, donors in an Asian-associated ancestry cluster had fewer N-insertions in productive TCRs, according to a later genetic analysis. A group of highly shared sequence variants was considered likely to be a technical artifact of the sequencing pipeline. Correlated functional status among segregating V segments might reflect linkage disequilibrium, but an unknown experimental factor could not be ruled out. A further reported finding was that TCR beta sequences accurately predicted the HLA-A and HLA-B alleles for most subjects in the first cohort. A later analysis reported that several top co-occurrence clusters appeared linked to parvovirus B19, influenza, CMV and Epstein-Barr virus. Assigning TCR associations to individual alleles was difficult when HLA alleles, especially DR and DQ, strongly co-occurred. In vitro tests confirmed that a few of the cytomegalovirus-associated TCR beta chains recognize cytomegalovirus antigens. Because some donors lacked HLA typing at each locus, the association tests relied only on the typed subset. It was suggested by the authors that the approach could potentially be generalized to other disease states and immunological phenotypes. Most CMV-associated TCR beta chains appeared to be HLA-restricted in a later analysis, and the HLA associations seemed to be driven largely by CMV exposure.

The sample consisted of PBMCs. The chain employs TRBV12-5 and TRBJ2-1; a confident D gene designation cannot be given. This clonotype originated in a man younger than 35 in good health and CMV-seronegative. The DNA sequence is given as TGTGCTAGTAGGCCACCAAGCGATGAGCAGTTCTTC. Translated, this gives CASRPPSDEQFF.